The TCR beta chain described here comes from a study of control samples from healthy donors and cancer patients. Some clones are missing from TCRdb's copy, which holds only in-frame ones; the method was immunoSEQ multiplex PCR. The table lists about 79,000 clones, over 85% of them singletons. The receptor comes from a woman aged 40 to 50 with lung cancer. The sequencing sample was made of PBMCs.

CDR3 protein: CATYSGVQETQYF. The CDR3 bases are TGTGCCACCTACTCGGGGGTACAAGAGACCCAGTACTTC. This chain links TRBV2 with TRBJ2-5; TRBD2 might be the D (6 bases). CDR1 is SNHLY and CDR2 is FYNNEI in the germline V gene. V was pared by 10 bases and J by 2 bases, with 14 bases between. The CDR3 contains 13 residues.